The T cell receptor beta chain under discussion was sequenced for a study of blood T cell repertoires in COVID-19. Study overall: Material from acute and convalescent COVID-19 was sourced from the United States, Italy and Spain.

The germline V gene has CDR1 LGHNA and CDR2 YSLEER. The CDR3 has 14 amino acids. Trimming cost V 3 bases and J 9 bases, with 12 bases left between them. Authors' processing steps: Reference gene primers were amplified, and this amplification served to estimate nucleated cell counts. Libraries were prepared by immunoSEQ multiplex PCR; TCRdb keeps only in-frame clonotypes and omits some of them. The DNA was the basis for D and trimming; V, J and clone size are from that table. The sample yields some 130,000 clones, around three quarters seen once. The sample holds a few counts of this clone. The V gene is TRBV4-3, the J gene TRBJ1-6, with D tentatively TRBD1 (6 bases). This receptor was identified in an elderly man with acute or convalescent COVID-19. Material for sequencing was peripheral blood. The CDR3, as DNA: TGCGCCAGCAGCCAGAATGCAGGGGCTTCACCCCTCCACTTT. The encoded protein is CASSQNAGASPLHF.